The rows below give T cell receptor beta chains drawn from one sample of a study of human T cells and chemical hapten exposure. TCRdb redid the calling of the RACE reads with MiXCR, one entry per CDR3 protein. The profile shows about 120,000 distinct CDR3 sequences, approximately 15% of them singletons. This specimen was whole blood, taken in connection with sensitization to the hapten diphenylcyclopropenone (DPC). Receptor source: a man younger than 35 with alopecia areata. Some clones in this sample may be carry-over from other donors' samples. The CDR3 runs from the conserved cysteine through the conserved F or W. The D gene is left open where the match is weak. Part of the rows lack a size; the others show once, few, many or a class for expanded clones.

V gene	clone size	D gene	J gene	CDR3 protein	CDR3 DNA
TRBV6-5	-	-	TRBJ1-2	CASAVGDSNYGYTF	TGTGCCAGCGCCGTCGGCGATTCTAACTATGGCTACACCTTC
TRBV7-2	many	-	TRBJ1-3	CASSLALAPGTWRNTIYF	TGTGCCAGCAGCTTAGCCCTAGCCCCAGGGACTTGGCGAAACACCATATATTTT
TRBV4-3	-	-	TRBJ1-4	CASSQSGKGGEKLFF	TGCGCCAGCAGCCAATCCGGGAAAGGGGGTGAAAAACTGTTTTTT
TRBV20-1	-	-	TRBJ1-1	CSAPREGYAFF	TGCAGTGCTCCTAGGGAGGGGTACGCTTTCTTT
TRBV2	-	TRBD1	TRBJ2-1	CASSRGWEQFF	TGTGCCAGCAGCAGGGGGTGGGAGCAGTTCTTC
TRBV24-1	-	TRBD1	TRBJ1-2	CATSDDRGTYGYTF	TGTGCCACCAGTGATGACAGGGGAACCTATGGCTACACCTTC
TRBV18	few	TRBD1	TRBJ1-6	CASSDRDSPLHF	TGTGCCAGCTCAGACAGGGATTCACCCCTCCACTTT
TRBV10-2	many	-	TRBJ1-3	CASRDGSGNTIYF	TGCGCCAGCAGGGACGGCTCTGGAAACACCATATATTTT
TRBV4-1	few	-	TRBJ1-2	CASAGSSRGTNYGYTF	TGCGCCAGCGCCGGCAGTAGCAGGGGAACCAACTATGGCTACACCTTC
TRBV6-4	few	-	TRBJ2-6	CASSDNSGANVLTF	TGTGCCAGCAGTGACAACTCTGGGGCCAACGTCCTGACTTTC
TRBV7-2	-	TRBD2	TRBJ2-3	CASRWVSGDLGDTQYF	TGTGCCAGCAGATGGGTTAGCGGGGACCTGGGGGATACGCAGTATTTT
TRBV6-1	few	-	TRBJ1-3	CASSKPSPGNTIYF	TGTGCCAGCAGCAAACCAAGCCCCGGAAACACCATATATTTT
TRBV11-3	-	TRBD1	TRBJ2-3	CASSLRQGGRLTDTQYF	TGTGCCAGCAGCCTAAGACAGGGGGGGAGACTCACAGATACGCAGTATTTT
TRBV28	-	TRBD1	TRBJ1-1	CASRYGTENTEAFF	TGTGCCAGCAGGTACGGGACAGAGAACACTGAAGCTTTCTTT
TRBV7-9	-	-	TRBJ2-2	CASSATLSDTGELFF	TGTGCCAGCAGCGCGACACTCTCAGACACCGGGGAGCTGTTTTTT
TRBV5-4	-	-	TRBJ2-7	CASSLEGGRYEQYF	TGTGCCAGCAGCTTGGAGGGGGGACGCTACGAGCAGTACTTC
TRBV5-6	many	-	TRBJ2-7	CASSLSGQAYEQYF	TGTGCCAGCAGCTTGTCCGGGCAGGCCTACGAGCAGTACTTC
TRBV28	-	-	TRBJ2-5	CASSSPRDINQETQYF	TGTGCCAGCAGTTCCCCTCGGGACATCAACCAAGAGACCCAGTACTTC
TRBV7-8	-	-	TRBJ1-5	CASSLIAVGQPQHF	TGTGCCAGCAGCTTGATCGCGGTGGGTCAGCCCCAGCATTTT
TRBV6-5	-	TRBD1	TRBJ2-5	CASSYSQGARETQYF	TGTGCCAGCAGTTACTCTCAGGGGGCGCGGGAGACCCAGTACTTC
TRBV3-1	many	-	TRBJ2-2	CASSHRDTGELFF	TGTGCCAGCAGCCACAGGGACACCGGGGAGCTGTTTTTT
TRBV11-2	-	-	TRBJ2-1	CASSLALAPYNEQFF	TGTGCCAGCAGCTTAGCTCTAGCTCCCTACAATGAGCAGTTCTTC
TRBV9	few	-	TRBJ2-2	CASSWRTNTGELFF	TGTGCCAGCAGTTGGAGAACGAACACCGGGGAGCTGTTTTTT
TRBV4-1	-	TRBD1	TRBJ1-1	CASRQKDRGAEAFF	TGCGCCAGCAGACAAAAAGACAGGGGCGCTGAAGCTTTCTTT
TRBV19	-	-	TRBJ1-4	CASSNGLREKLFF	TGTGCCAGTAGTAACGGCCTTCGGGAAAAACTGTTTTTT
TRBV5-4	few	TRBD2	TRBJ2-7	CASSLGTSGVYEQYF	TGTGCCAGCAGCCTAGGGACTAGCGGGGTCTACGAGCAGTACTTC
TRBV6-6	-	-	TRBJ2-2	CASSSDTTNTGELFF	TGTGCCAGCAGCTCAGACACGACGAACACCGGGGAGCTGTTTTTT
TRBV7-6	many	-	TRBJ1-5	CASSTRWDAPQHF	TGTGCCAGCAGCACTAGATGGGACGCCCCCCAGCATTTT
TRBV7-2	-	-	TRBJ2-1	CASSTIREQFF	TGTGCCAGCAGCACTATACGGGAGCAGTTCTTC
TRBV18	-	-	TRBJ2-3	CASSPALVLSTDTQYF	TGTGCCAGCTCACCAGCCCTTGTGCTTAGCACAGATACGCAGTATTTT
TRBV29-1	few	-	TRBJ1-1	CSVDKPLAGGAFF	TGCAGCGTCGACAAACCCTTGGCAGGTGGAGCTTTCTTT
TRBV27	-	-	TRBJ2-4	CASSTIGSPLAKNIQYF	TGTGCCAGCAGTACAATTGGCAGCCCTTTAGCCAAAAACATTCAGTACTTC
TRBV20-1	few	-	TRBJ2-7	CSARDLWGGAPEQYF	TGCAGTGCTAGAGATCTTTGGGGGGGGGCCCCCGAGCAGTACTTC
TRBV7-7	few	-	TRBJ2-5	CASSSASQETQYF	TGTGCCAGCAGCTCGGCCAGCCAAGAGACCCAGTACTTC
TRBV12-3/TRBV12-4	few	-	TRBJ1-4	CASSLQPSQGEKLFF	TGTGCCAGCAGTTTACAGCCCTCACAGGGTGAAAAACTGTTTTTT
TRBV7-9	-	TRBD2	TRBJ2-2	CASSVAGGANTGELFF	TGTGCCAGCAGCGTGGCGGGGGGCGCGAACACCGGGGAGCTGTTTTTT
TRBV7-9	-	-	TRBJ1-2	CASSLAFPGDGYTF	TGTGCCAGCAGCTTAGCCTTTCCGGGGGATGGCTACACCTTC
TRBV7-8	-	-	TRBJ2-5	CASSLGGVETQYF	TGTGCCAGCAGCTTAGGGGGCGTAGAGACCCAGTACTTC
TRBV5-8	many	-	TRBJ1-5	CATGPYSNQPQHF	TGTGCCACCGGACCTTATAGCAATCAGCCCCAGCATTTT
TRBV6-6	-	-	TRBJ2-3	CASSRPGDSTDTQYF	TGTGCCAGCAGCCGACCGGGGGATAGCACAGATACGCAGTATTTT
TRBV29-1	few	-	TRBJ1-4	CSVARDANEKLFF	TGCAGCGTTGCCAGGGATGCTAATGAAAAACTGTTTTTT
TRBV6-2/TRBV6-3	-	-	TRBJ1-5	CASSSLGQVSNQPQHF	TGTGCCAGCAGTTCACTCGGCCAGGTTAGCAATCAGCCCCAGCATTTT
TRBV2	-	-	TRBJ1-2	CASRGYTSNYGYTF	TGTGCCAGCAGGGGGTACACTTCTAACTATGGCTACACCTTC
TRBV6-2/TRBV6-3	-	-	TRBJ2-5	CASRGTGQETQYF	TGTGCCAGCAGGGGGACGGGGCAAGAGACCCAGTACTTC
TRBV6-6	many	-	TRBJ1-1	CASSYSIDGTEAFF	TGTGCCAGCAGTTACTCGATTGACGGCACTGAAGCTTTCTTT
TRBV20-1	few	-	TRBJ1-6	CSARDFVAGKPSPLHF	TGCAGTGCTAGAGATTTCGTGGCAGGGAAACCTTCACCCCTCCACTTT
TRBV9	few	-	TRBJ2-2	CASSVQEVYGELFF	TGTGCCAGCAGCGTACAGGAGGTCTACGGGGAGCTGTTTTTT
TRBV6-2/TRBV6-3	few	TRBD2	TRBJ2-3	CASSYGRTSGGRDTQYF	TGTGCCAGCAGTTACGGGCGGACTAGCGGGGGCCGGGATACGCAGTATTTT
TRBV6-5	-	-	TRBJ2-1	CASSRDYYNEQFF	TGTGCCAGCAGCCGAGACTACTACAATGAGCAGTTCTTC
TRBV7-3	few	-	TRBJ1-1	CASSLGVSPTTEAFF	TGTGCCAGCAGCTTAGGGGTTAGCCCGACCACTGAAGCTTTCTTT
TRBV27	-	TRBD1	TRBJ1-6	CASSLSTGSYNSPLHF	TGTGCCAGCAGTTTATCGACAGGGTCCTATAATTCACCCCTCCACTTT
TRBV19	-	-	TRBJ1-1	CASNRHAGGNTEAFF	TGTGCCAGTAATCGCCATGCGGGCGGGAACACTGAAGCTTTCTTT